One and the same sample provided the 30 T cell receptor beta chains below, sequenced in a study of T-cell reconstitution after alpha-beta-depleted transplantation in children. During its preparation, the TCRbeta library received unique molecular identifiers. TCRdb reanalysed the PCR reads using MiXCR and keeps one entry per CDR3 protein. The data contain approximately 99,000 distinct CDR3 sequences, around 6.4% of them singletons. The material was PBMCs, mostly from graft donor cells, obtained 360 days after TCRalphabeta/CD19-depleted stem cell transplant. The receptors were gathered from a male patient under 10 years old who had a stem cell transplant for acute lymphoblastic leukemia, so the T cells may come from the graft donor.

This clonotype was recorded at least ten times. This chain uses TRBV12-3 or TRBV12-4 with TRBJ2-7, with D uncertain. There are 13 residues in the CDR3. V gave up 3 bases and J gave up 5 bases, with 11 bases separating them. CDR3 nucleotides: TGTGCCAGCAGTTTTTTGTGGGCTAACGAGCAGTACTTC. Translating gives CASSFLWANEQYF.

The chain carries TRBV5-6 and TRBJ2-2; D gene unclear. The length of the CDR3 is 12 residues. CDR1 and CDR2 (germline): SGHDT, YYEEEE. V lost 0 bases and J lost 7, with 4 bases in between. The CDR3 loop is CASSLDIGELFF. The CDR3 DNA reads TGTGCCAGCAGCTTGGATATCGGGGAGCTGTTTTTT.

This clonotype was recorded many times. The genes are TRBV7-9 and TRBJ1-5, with 8 bases that match TRBD1. The V gene end was trimmed by 4 bases and the J gene end by 2 bases; junction bases not matched to a gene: 4. Germline V gene sequence: CDR1 SEHNR, CDR2 FQNEAQ (reference sequence). This CDR3 spans 15 amino acids. The CDR3 nucleotides are TGTGCCAGCAGCTCCGGACAGGGCGGCAATCAGCCCCAGCATTTT. Translation: CASSSGQGGNQPQHF.

Many counts were recorded for this clonotype. The chain is built from TRBV29-1 and TRBJ2-1, with 11 positions matching TRBD2. With 3 bases clipped from V and 6 bases from J, the junction kept 10 bases outside the gene matches. CDR1 is SQVTM, CDR2 ANQGSEA, per germline. This CDR3 spans 16 amino acids. The CDR3 DNA is TGCAGCGTTGAGGGCCGAGGACTAGCGGGCCCCAATGAGCAGTTCTTC. Translation: CSVEGRGLAGPNEQFF.

This clonotype showed up many times. The chain combines TRBV29-1 with TRBJ2-7; 7 nucleotides align to TRBD2. The CDR3 spans 14 residues. Germline V gene sequence: CDR1 SQVTM, CDR2 ANQGSEA. Trimming at V came to 4 bases and at J to 7 bases, leaving 13 bases not matched to a gene. The DNA for the CDR3 is TGCAGCGTTGCGTCGGGGGGTGGACTTGAAGAGCAGTACTTC. This sequence encodes CSVASGGGLEEQYF.

This clonotype was recorded at least ten times. V and J are TRBV6-2 or TRBV6-3 and TRBJ2-1; D is undetermined. This CDR3 region has 15 residues. Germline values: CDR1 MNHEY, CDR2 SVGEGT. Trimming stripped 6 bases from V and 0 bases from J, with 12 bases between. The CDR3 region is CASSPAHLSYNEQFF. For the CDR3, the DNA is TGTGCCAGCAGCCCGGCGCACCTCTCCTACAATGAGCAGTTCTTC.

The gene calls are TRBV11-2 and TRBJ2-1, with D tentatively TRBD2 (5 bases). Germline V lookup: CDR1 SGHAT, CDR2 FQNNGV. The CDR3 has 15 amino acids. The V gene lost 4 bases and the J gene lost 0 bases, with 10 bases spanning the gap. The CDR3 bases are TGTGCCAGCAGCTCGGACTGGAGCTCCTACAATGAGCAGTTCTTC. It specifies CASSSDWSSYNEQFF.

This clonotype occurred a few times. The rearrangement joins TRBV15 to TRBJ1-5; D gene uncertain. The CDR3 is made up of 17 amino acids. The V end was cut by 0 bases, the J end by 0 bases, with 12 bases between. CDR1 and CDR2 (germline): LNHNV, YYDKDF (reference sequence). CDR3: CATSRDPGFHSNQPQHF. The CDR3 region has the DNA TGTGCCACCAGCAGAGATCCCGGGTTCCATAGCAATCAGCCCCAGCATTTT.

This clonotype has a handful of counts. The rearrangement joins TRBV4-3 to TRBJ2-5; a weak D match, TRBD2 (6 bases). Germline values: CDR1 LGHNA, CDR2 YSLEER. The CDR3 is 17 residues long. Trimming took off 4 bases at V and 4 bases at J, with 22 bases between the two ends. The CDR3 coding sequence is TGCGCCAGCAGCCTCCAGGGAGGATTGGGACTGGGAGAGACCCAGTACTTC. Translating gives CASSLQGGLGLGETQYF.

Only a few counts were recorded for this clonotype. V and J are TRBV7-8 and TRBJ2-2, with D perhaps TRBD2 (6 bases). The CDR3 extends over 15 amino acids. V lost 2 bases to trimming and J lost 6 bases, with 13 bases between them. CDR1 and CDR2 from the germline V gene are SGHVS and FQNEAQ. The CDR3 protein is CASSLSRRGAGELFF. The DNA for the CDR3 is TGTGCCAGCAGCTTAAGCAGGCGCGGGGCCGGGGAGCTGTTTTTT.

This clonotype was seen at least ten times. The chain employs TRBV18 and TRBJ2-5; the D gene is possibly TRBD1 (6 bases). Deletions cut 6 bases from V and 1 base from J, with 12 bases between. Germline lookup yields CDR1 KGHSH and CDR2 LQKENI. The CDR3 extends over 14 amino acids. In DNA, the CDR3 is TGTGCCAGCTCTTACCGGGACACCCAAGAGACCCAGTACTTC. Translated: CASSYRDTQETQYF.

This clonotype was recorded many times. This chain connects TRBV6-5 to TRBJ1-1, with D perhaps TRBD1 (6 bases). There are 14 residues in the CDR3. Germline V CDR1 and CDR2: MNHEY, SVGAGI. The ends were cut back, 2 bases at V and 1 base at J, with 8 bases in the middle. The CDR3 reads CASSYTGPNTEAFF. CDR3 sequence (DNA): TGTGCCAGCAGTTACACAGGGCCGAACACTGAAGCTTTCTTT.

This clonotype was counted ten times or more. The rearrangement uses TRBV5-1 and TRBJ1-1, with D possibly matching TRBD1 (5 bases). Germline V gene lookup returns CDR1 SGHRS and CDR2 YFSETQ. V dropped 2 bases and J dropped 0 bases, with 11 bases sitting between them. The CDR3 totals 15 residues. The CDR3: CASSFNRNMNTEAFF. DNA of the CDR3: TGCGCCAGCAGCTTTAACAGGAACATGAACACTGAAGCTTTCTTT.

At least ten counts were recorded for this clonotype. V usage is TRBV3-1 and J usage is TRBJ2-7, with 9 bases matching TRBD1. CDR1 is LGHDT, CDR2 YNNKEL, per germline (reference sequence). The CDR3 runs 15 residues. Trimming removed 6 bases from V and 3 bases from J; junction bases left unmatched: 9. The CDR3 loop is CASSSLDRGIYEQYF. As DNA, the CDR3 is TGTGCCAGCAGTTCCTTAGACAGGGGGATCTACGAGCAGTACTTC.

By sample share, this clonotype is medium-sized. The chain joins TRBV20-1 to TRBJ2-5, with a tentative D call TRBD1 (6 bases). The V end lost 2 bases, the J end lost 1 base, and 14 bases lay between the germline ends. This CDR3 has 15 residues. From germline, CDR1 is DFQATT and CDR2 SNEGSKA (reference sequence). CDR3 in amino acids: CSARPRGKVQETQYF. In nucleotides, the CDR3 is TGCAGTGCTAGACCTAGGGGGAAAGTCCAAGAGACCCAGTACTTC.

This clonotype appeared many times. V and J are TRBV5-6 and TRBJ2-1; no reliable D call. Trimming shortened V by 9 bases and J by 8 bases, and 18 bases separated the two germline ends. CDR3 length: 13 amino acids. The germline gives CDR1 SGHDT, CDR2 YYEEEE. CDR3 sequence (DNA): TGTGCCACCGCTTCCTGGGCCTCCGATGAGCAGTTCTTC. Translated: CATASWASDEQFF.

This sequence joins TRBV21-1 and TRBJ2-5; the D call in the table, TRBD1, was not verified against the DNA. TRBV21-1 is listed as a pseudogene. CDR3 size: 12 residues. CDR3 bases: TGTGCCAGCAGCAGGGGGGAAGAGACCCAGTACTTC. Protein: CASSRGEETQYF.

This clonotype was counted only a few times. This sequence joins TRBV4-1 and TRBJ2-7, with D maybe TRBD2 (6 bases). The CDR3 spans 14 residues. CDR1 and CDR2 from the germline V gene are MGHRA and YSYEKL. With 2 bases removed from V and 8 bases from J, the gap between germline ends came to 16 bases. The CDR3, as DNA: TGCGCCAGCAGCCAACGCGCCGGGGGTGCCCAGCAGTACTTC. As protein: CASSQRAGGAQQYF.

This clonotype has a count of ten or more. The rearrangement joins TRBV11-2 to TRBJ2-1; 10 bases fit TRBD2. There are 17 residues in the CDR3. With V trimmed by 0 bases and J by 7 bases, 9 bases remained unmatched. Looked up from germline, CDR1 is SGHAT and CDR2 is FQNNGV. DNA for the CDR3: TGTGCCAGCAGCTTAGAGTTGAGCGGGGGGGCGGGGAATGAGCAGTTCTTC. Its protein is CASSLELSGGAGNEQFF.

This clonotype was detected ten times or more. The CDR3 spells CASSLTSQETQYF. As DNA, the CDR3 is TGTGCCAGCAGTTTAACCAGTCAAGAGACCCAGTACTTC. The chain uses TRBV28 and TRBJ2-5; no firm D call. V lost 2 bases, J lost 2 bases, and 6 bases lay in between. The CDR3 length is 13 residues. Germline V CDR1 and CDR2: MDHEN, SYDVKM.

This clonotype has ten or more counts. The rearrangement joins TRBV6-5 to TRBJ1-5, with D possibly TRBD1 on 6 matching bases. This CDR3 comprises 18 residues. The V end lost 2 bases, the J end lost 5 bases, and 22 bases lay between the germline ends. The V gene's germline CDR1 is MNHEY and CDR2 SVGAGI. In nucleotides, the CDR3 is TGTGCCAGCAGTTACACCCTCGGGGGGCGCGAGGAGGATCAGCCCCAGCATTTT. This gives the protein CASSYTLGGREEDQPQHF.

This clonotype has a handful of counts. J is TRBJ1-5 and V is TRBV19, with D maybe TRBD1 (5 bases). Trimming took off 3 bases at V and 3 bases at J, with 9 bases between the two ends. This CDR3 has 14 residues. Per germline, CDR1 LNHDA and CDR2 SQIVND (reference sequence). CDR3 coding DNA: TGTGCCAGTAGTATTCGACAGCTCAATCAGCCCCAGCATTTT. Protein: CASSIRQLNQPQHF.

This CDR3 is CSVGLAASTDTQYF. CDR3 nucleotide sequence: TGCAGCGTCGGACTAGCGGCTAGCACAGATACGCAGTATTTT. The chain uses TRBV29-1 and TRBJ2-3; TRBD2 matches at 10 bases. The CDR3 runs to 14 residues. V lost 6 bases and J lost 0; bases outside the gene matches: 3. The germline V gene encodes CDR1 SQVTM and CDR2 ANQGSEA.

The sample holds a few counts of this clonotype. The gene calls are TRBV11-2 and TRBJ2-2, with 7 nucleotides matching TRBD1. CDR3 length: 16 residues. Germline-derived CDR1 and CDR2 are SGHAT and FQNNGV. V trimming: 4 bases; J trimming: 1 base; junction bases outside the gene matches: 6. The CDR3 spells CASSSRRGWNTGELFF. Here the CDR3 DNA reads TGTGCCAGCAGCTCTCGCAGGGGGTGGAACACCGGGGAGCTGTTTTTT.

This clonotype has only a few counts. The gene calls are TRBV5-6 and TRBJ2-2; possible D gene TRBD1, 5 bases. The V gene's germline CDR1 is SGHDT and CDR2 YYEEEE. The CDR3 has 16 amino acids. Trimming took off 4 bases at V and 3 bases at J, with 16 bases between the two ends. In nucleotides, the CDR3 is TGTGCCAGCAGCCGTCGGCAGGGAAGGGACACCGGGGAGCTGTTTTTT. Translation gives CASSRRQGRDTGELFF.

This chain uses TRBV4-3 with TRBJ2-2; the D gene is possibly TRBD1 (6 bases). CDR3 size: 16 residues. V lost 0 bases, J lost 6 bases, and 14 bases lay in between. Looked up from germline, CDR1 is LGHNA and CDR2 is YSLEER. The CDR3, as DNA: TGCGCCAGCAGCCAAGAGGAAACAGGGTTGGCCGGGGAGCTGTTTTTT. Protein: CASSQEETGLAGELFF.

This clonotype came up many times. The J gene is TRBJ1-1, the V gene TRBV5-1, with unresolved D. The length of the CDR3 is 11 residues. The germline V gene encodes CDR1 SGHRS and CDR2 YFSETQ. V lost 7 bases to trimming and J lost 0 bases, with 4 bases between them. CDR3 protein: CASRMNTEAFF. In nucleotides, the CDR3 is TGCGCCAGCCGGATGAACACTGAAGCTTTCTTT.

There are a few counts of this clonotype. V gene TRBV6-5 combines with J gene TRBJ2-7; D tentatively fits TRBD1 or TRBD2 (5 bases each). Trimming shortened V by 2 bases and J by 5 bases, and 16 bases separated the two germline ends. CDR1 and CDR2 from the germline V gene are MNHEY and SVGAGI. The CDR3 has 15 amino acids. CDR3 residues: CASSYRGLARNEQYF. The CDR3 coding sequence is TGTGCCAGCAGTTACAGGGGCTTAGCGAGAAACGAGCAGTACTTC.

This clonotype has only a few counts. The rearrangement links TRBV7-8 to TRBJ1-1, with D tentatively TRBD1 (5 bases). The V end was cut by 3 bases, the J end by 4 bases, with 18 bases between. This CDR3 has 16 residues. Germline V lookup: CDR1 SGHVS, CDR2 FQNEAQ. The CDR3 reads CASSFTNSGRGTEAFF. In nucleotides, the CDR3 is TGTGCCAGCAGCTTCACCAATTCAGGGAGAGGCACTGAAGCTTTCTTT.

This rearrangement joins TRBV27 to TRBJ1-5, with a possible D match to TRBD1 (6 bases). Trimming cost V 3 bases and J 5 bases, with 11 bases left between them. CDR1 is MNHEY and CDR2 is SMNVEV in the germline V gene (reference sequence). This CDR3 has 14 residues. The CDR3 bases are TGTGCCAGCAGTTTGATGGGGGGCTATCAGCCCCAGCATTTT. It translates to CASSLMGGYQPQHF.